These 21 T cell receptor beta chains came from one sample sequenced in a study of cytomegalovirus exposure and HLA in healthy donors (dated by TCRdb to the late 2010s). To prepare the library, the immunoSEQ multiplex PCR assay was applied. For the multiplex PCR, a mixture combining 60 forward primers for TCR Vbeta segments and 13 reverse primers for TCR Jbeta segments was used. TCRdb retrieved this table from immuneACCESS and kept in-frame rearrangements only. Not all clones are present; in checked studies, unresolved V genes account for under half, and no reason is known for the remainder. This sample holds about 130,000 clones; around four fifths were observed only once. The biggest ten clones account for almost 6% of the sample. Sequencing was performed on PBMCs. These receptors originate from a woman between 40 and 55 years old in good health and CMV-seropositive.

A remark on this clone: Within the sample, other DNA sequences also encode this same CDR3. J is TRBJ2-1 and V is TRBV5-1; 8 bases match TRBD2. The CDR3 loop spans 15 amino acids. Unmatched junction bases numbered 0, after V lost 0 bases and J lost 1 base. Per the germline V gene, CDR1 is SGHRS and CDR2 is YFSETQ. CDR3 DNA: TGCGCCAGCAGCTTGGTAGCGGGATCCTACAATGAGCAGTTCTTC. Residues: CASSLVAGSYNEQFF.

The chain carries TRBV29-1 and TRBJ1-3; D is perhaps TRBD1 (6 bases). Germline V gene sequence: CDR1 SQVTM, CDR2 ANQGSEA. Trimming shortened V by 6 bases and J by 3 bases, and 9 bases separated the two germline ends. The length of the CDR3 is 12 residues. CDR3 DNA: TGCAGCGTCCGGGACATTGGAAACACCATATATTTT. Encoded protein: CSVRDIGNTIYF.

The rearrangement links TRBV2 to TRBJ1-6; no clear D. The germline CDR1 and CDR2 sequences are SNHLY and FYNNEI. The CDR3 is made up of 14 amino acids. Trimming took off 4 bases at V and 9 bases at J, with 13 bases between the two ends. CDR3 sequence: CASSVMSPGSPLHF. CDR3 coding DNA: TGTGCCAGCAGTGTTATGTCCCCCGGTTCACCCCTCCACTTT.

The chain carries TRBV6-1 and TRBJ1-5, with D maybe TRBD1 (6 bases). Germline CDR1 and CDR2: MNHNS and SASEGT. V was trimmed by 5 bases and J by 2 bases, leaving 13 bases between them. The CDR3 loop spans 15 amino acids. The CDR3 spells CASSTQGGGNQPQHF. The CDR3 bases are TGTGCCAGCAGTACACAGGGTGGAGGCAATCAGCCCCAGCATTTT.

The chain links TRBV9 to TRBJ2-7; possibly TRBD2 for D (6 bases). V lost 0 bases, J lost 5 bases, and 6 bases lay in between. Looked up from germline, CDR1 is SGDLS and CDR2 is YYNGEE. This CDR3 has 12 residues. The DNA of the CDR3 is TGTGCCAGCAGCGTAGGGGGGGACGAGCAGTACTTC. It specifies CASSVGGDEQYF.

This clone appeared a single time. The chain uses TRBV6-5 and TRBJ1-2; D uncertain. V lost 6 bases and J 3 bases, leaving 14 bases between the germline ends. Germline loops: CDR1 MNHEY, CDR2 SVGAGI. The CDR3 is 14 amino acids. The chain's CDR3 is CASRRGVGYYGYTF. CDR3 DNA: TGTGCCAGCAGACGGGGAGTCGGCTACTATGGCTACACCTTC.

The rearrangement links TRBV12-5 to TRBJ1-3, with D maybe TRBD1 (5 bases). V was pared by 4 bases and J by 2 bases, with 9 bases between. The CDR3 length is 14 residues. Germline V CDR1 and CDR2: LGHNT, FRNRAP. The CDR3 is CASGWRGPGNTIYF. CDR3 bases: TGTGCTAGTGGTTGGAGGGGACCTGGAAACACCATATATTTT.

V usage is TRBV7-8 and J usage is TRBJ2-3, with 8 bases lining up with TRBD2. Germline trimming cut 2 bases from V and 2 bases from J; bases unmatched to any gene: 6. Germline lookup yields CDR1 SGHVS and CDR2 FQNEAQ. This CDR3 contains 16 residues. The CDR3 DNA reads as TGTGCCAGCAGCTTATCGGCGGGGGGTGACACAGATACGCAGTATTTT. It encodes CASSLSAGGDTDTQYF. Full variable domain (remainder filled in from reference TRBV7-8 and TRBJ2-3): GAGVSQSPRYKVAKRGQDVALRCDPISGHVSLFWYQQALGQGPEFLTYFQNEAQLDKSGLPSDRFFAERPEGSVSTLKIQRTQQEDSAVYLCASSLSAGGDTDTQYFGPGTRLTVL.

This rearrangement joins TRBV9 to TRBJ2-7, with TRBD2 as a possible D gene (5 bases). The CDR3 is 16 amino acids. Trimming took 3 bases from V and 0 from J, leaving 16 bases between them. Germline V gene data show CDR1 as SGDLS and CDR2 as YYNGEE. This chain's CDR3 is CASSGGAGSSSYEQYF. The CDR3 DNA reads TGTGCCAGCAGCGGAGGCGCGGGCAGCAGCTCCTACGAGCAGTACTTC.

The chain has TRBV2 and TRBJ1-2; 9 bases map to TRBD1. The ends lost 6 bases at V and 7 bases at J; junction bases unmatched: 12. Germline CDR1 and CDR2: SNHLY and FYNNEI. The CDR3 has 15 amino acids. The chain's CDR3 is CASRLTGQGKSGYTF. CDR3 DNA sequence: TGTGCCAGCAGATTAACGGGACAGGGTAAATCTGGCTACACCTTC.

The V and J genes are TRBV27 and TRBJ1-2; D is possibly TRBD1 (5 bases). Per germline, CDR1 MNHEY and CDR2 SMNVEV (reference sequence). Trimming pared 5 bases from V and 8 bases from J, leaving 15 bases between. CDR3 length equals 13 residues. CDR3: CASSPQGRVGYTF. CDR3 DNA sequence: TGTGCCAGCAGTCCCCAGGGAAGGGTCGGCTACACCTTC.

The table lists this clone with a count of one. The CDR3 is CASSYQWGHGYTF. The CDR3 DNA reads as TGTGCCAGCAGTTATCAATGGGGGCATGGCTACACCTTC. This chain links TRBV27 with TRBJ1-2; a possible D gene is TRBD1 (6 bases). The germline CDR1 and CDR2 sequences are MNHEY and SMNVEV (reference sequence). This CDR3 has 13 residues. V lost 4 bases, J lost 6 bases, and 12 bases lay in between.

The chain uses TRBV28 and TRBJ2-3; 8 bases fit TRBD1. Trimming took 2 bases from V and 2 from J; bases not matched to a gene: 12. The CDR3 spans 18 residues. CDR1 MDHEN and CDR2 SYDVKM come from the germline V gene. The CDR3: CASSLAQGEVGPTDTQYF. The CDR3 nucleotides are TGTGCCAGCAGTTTAGCACAGGGGGAAGTTGGACCCACAGATACGCAGTATTTT.

The V and J genes are TRBV7-3 and TRBJ2-1, with a tentative D call TRBD2 (6 bases). The ends were cut back, 4 bases at V and 5 bases at J, with 12 bases in the middle. The germline CDR1 and CDR2 sequences are SGHTA and FQGTGA. The CDR3 is 14 amino acids. The DNA for the CDR3 is TGTGCCAGCAGCTCCCCCGGCGGGGACAATGAGCAGTTCTTC. It yields the protein CASSSPGGDNEQFF.

This chain links TRBV9 with TRBJ1-2; 9 bases line up with TRBD1. The CDR3 sequence is 14 residues long. Germline V gene lookup returns CDR1 SGDLS and CDR2 YYNGEE. Trimming cost V 0 bases and J 9 bases; bases outside gene matches: 6. This chain's CDR3 is CASSVDHRGLSYTF. The CDR3 DNA is TGTGCCAGCAGCGTAGACCACAGGGGGCTAAGCTACACCTTC.

The CDR3, as DNA: TGTGCCAGCAGTTTGTCCTCAGGGGTCGCCCGACTCAACTATGGCTACACCTTC. Amino acid sequence: CASSLSSGVARLNYGYTF. This rearrangement joins TRBV27 to TRBJ1-2; a possible D gene is TRBD1 (6 bases). The CDR3 totals 18 residues. The germline CDR1 and CDR2 sequences are MNHEY and SMNVEV (reference sequence). Trimming stripped 3 bases from V and 2 bases from J, with 22 bases between.

This clone is a singleton in its sample. The V and J genes are TRBV11-3 and TRBJ1-1; no reliable D call. This CDR3 is 15 amino acids long. V dropped 1 base and J dropped 4 bases, with 13 bases sitting between them. In germline, CDR1 is SGHNT, CDR2 YENEEA. This CDR3 is CASSLGGSLSTEAFF. The CDR3 bases are TGTGCCAGCAGCTTAGGAGGAAGCTTGAGCACTGAAGCTTTCTTT.

This clone was observed a single time. The gene calls are TRBV6-4 and TRBJ1-5; the D is unclear. The CDR3 has 13 amino acids. Germline-derived CDR1 and CDR2 are MRHNA and SNTAGT. V was clipped by 4 bases and J by 5 bases, with 9 bases between them. The CDR3 here is CASSADGYQPQHF. CDR3 coding DNA: TGTGCCAGCAGTGCAGACGGGTATCAGCCCCAGCATTTT.

Only a few counts were recorded for this clone. This chain uses TRBV4-1 with TRBJ1-5, with D unclear. V shed 0 bases and J shed 7 bases, with 13 bases lying between them. CDR1 MGHRA and CDR2 YSYEKL come from the germline V gene. This CDR3 has 15 residues. The CDR3 sequence: CASSQDLLHYQPQHF. The CDR3 DNA reads as TGCGCCAGCAGCCAAGATTTACTTCATTACCAGCCCCAGCATTTT.

This sequence joins TRBV27 and TRBJ1-2; D perhaps matches TRBD1 (6 bases). V lost 5 bases and J 5 bases, leaving 15 bases between the germline ends. Per the germline V gene, CDR1 is MNHEY and CDR2 is SMNVEV (reference sequence). This CDR3 region has 14 residues. CDR3 residues: CASSPPGQLYGYTF. The CDR3 coding sequence is TGTGCCAGCAGTCCACCCGGACAGTTATATGGCTACACCTTC.

The chain joins TRBV19 to TRBJ1-1; D unresolved. The CDR3 is 13 residues long. CDR1 is LNHDA and CDR2 is SQIVND in the germline V gene (reference sequence). Between the trimmed V and J ends, which lost 4 bases and 10 bases, there was a span of 16 bases. Written as DNA, the CDR3 is TGTGCCAGTAGTAACATGCTTGGAGGTGCAGCTTTCTTT. This gives the protein CASSNMLGGAAFF.